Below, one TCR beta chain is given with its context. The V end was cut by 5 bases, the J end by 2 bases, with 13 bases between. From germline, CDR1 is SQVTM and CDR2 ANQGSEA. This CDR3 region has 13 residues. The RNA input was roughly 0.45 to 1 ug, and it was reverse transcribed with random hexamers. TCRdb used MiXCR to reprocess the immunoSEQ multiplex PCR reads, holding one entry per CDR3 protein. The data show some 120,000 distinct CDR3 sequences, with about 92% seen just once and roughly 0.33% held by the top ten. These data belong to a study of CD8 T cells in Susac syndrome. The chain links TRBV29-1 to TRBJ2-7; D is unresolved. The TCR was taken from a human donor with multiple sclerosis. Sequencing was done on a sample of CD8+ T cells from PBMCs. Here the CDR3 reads CSVLPQETYEQYF. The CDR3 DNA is TGCAGCGTTCTACCGCAGGAGACCTACGAGCAGTACTTC.